Following are 24 T cell receptor beta chains from one sample sequenced in a study of low-dose radiotherapy and immunotherapy resistance in tumors. Alpha- and beta-chain coverage of first-strand cDNA came from TRAV- and TRBV-specific primers. With a constant-region primer and a V-primer adapter, TCRs were subjected to around 18 PCR cycles of amplification. TCRdb fed the reads into MiXCR, producing one record per CDR3 protein. The data show 85,000 to 95,000 distinct CDR3 sequences, 8% to 10% seen once. Time point defined: before trial treatment. Here the sequenced sample was PBMCs, taken before treatment. The receptors originated from a male donor with prostate cancer.

This clonotype was recorded many times. The CDR3 bases are TGCAGTGCTAGGGCCGGGCCCCTCCACTTT. As protein: CSARAGPLHF. The chain uses TRBV20-1 and TRBJ1-6; D not certain. V dropped 3 bases and J dropped 13 bases, with 7 bases sitting between them. CDR1 and CDR2 (germline): DFQATT, SNEGSKA (reference sequence). This CDR3 contains 10 residues.

This chain links TRBV12-3 or TRBV12-4 with TRBJ1-6, with TRBD1 matching 7 bases. Losses at the gene ends were 1 base for V and 6 bases for J; bases not matched to a gene: 3. The CDR3 length is 15 residues. CDR3 in amino acids: CASSLGQGGNSPLHF. The DNA of the CDR3 is TGTGCCAGCAGTTTAGGACAGGGTGGTAATTCACCCCTCCACTTT.

This clonotype was picked up many times. The rearrangement uses TRBV19 and TRBJ1-2; maybe TRBD1 (6 bases). The CDR3 is 17 amino acids. V lost 9 bases and J lost 0, with 23 bases in between. Germline CDR1 is LNHDA and CDR2 is SQIVND (reference sequence). The CDR3 loop reads CASNLYSSGTPNYGYTF. The CDR3 DNA reads as TGTGCCAGCAATCTCTATTCCTCCGGGACACCTAACTATGGCTACACCTTC.

This clonotype has at least ten counts. The V call is TRBV5-8, the J call TRBJ2-1; D uncertain. V was pared by 4 bases and J by 7 bases, with 9 bases between. Germline V lookup: CDR1 SGHTS, CDR2 YDEGEE. The CDR3 is made up of 12 amino acids. CDR3: CASSLSGNEQFF. The CDR3 nucleotides read TGTGCCAGCAGCCTTAGTGGAAATGAGCAGTTCTTC.

This clonotype was found many times. This chain uses TRBV13 with TRBJ2-7; no reliable D call. Germline values: CDR1 PRHDT, CDR2 FYEKMQ (reference sequence). The CDR3 sequence is 15 residues long. V was cut by 1 base and J by 5 bases, with 15 bases left in between. The CDR3 DNA sequence: TGTGCCAGCAGCTTAGCGGAAAGGGATCGGGACGAGCAGTACTTC. This sequence encodes CASSLAERDRDEQYF.

This clonotype was picked up many times. The genes are TRBV12-3 or TRBV12-4 and TRBJ1-3, with 7 bases aligning to TRBD1. V lost 6 bases, J lost 4 bases, and 6 bases stayed unmatched. This CDR3 comprises 14 residues. The CDR3 DNA sequence: TGTGCCAGCAGCCCCCGGGACAGAGGAAACACCATATATTTT. Its translation is CASSPRDRGNTIYF.

This clonotype was detected many times. This chain connects TRBV5-1 to TRBJ2-7; TRBD2 agrees at 7 bases. The CDR3 extends over 15 amino acids. Germline trimming cut 3 bases from V and 2 bases from J; bases unmatched to any gene: 8. Per the germline V gene, CDR1 is SGHRS and CDR2 is YFSETQ. The CDR3 here is CASSSIGTITYEQYF. CDR3 nucleotides: TGCGCCAGCAGCTCAATCGGGACTATCACCTACGAGCAGTACTTC.

This clonotype was recorded at least ten times. The chain joins TRBV28 to TRBJ1-5, with D possibly being TRBD1 (6 bases). CDR3 length: 16 residues. Per germline, CDR1 MDHEN and CDR2 SYDVKM. The germline V and J ends were trimmed by 7 bases and 3 bases, with 19 bases remaining between them. CDR3 residues: CASTSATGHHNQPQHF. The CDR3 nucleotides are TGTGCCAGCACCTCGGCTACGGGACACCACAATCAGCCCCAGCATTTT.

This clonotype was observed at least ten times. This chain uses TRBV3-1 with TRBJ2-1; D gene ambiguous. This CDR3 region has 14 residues. Germline V gene data show CDR1 as LGHDT and CDR2 as YNNKEL (reference sequence). The V end lost 1 base, the J end lost 8 bases, and 12 bases lay between the germline ends. In nucleotides, the CDR3 is TGTGCCAGCAGCCAAGGATCCTTACTCCATGAGCAGTTCTTC. Amino acid sequence: CASSQGSLLHEQFF.

This clonotype was counted between two and nine times. This chain joins TRBV28 and TRBJ2-7; D is undetermined. Deletions cut 9 bases from V and 3 bases from J, with 15 bases between. This CDR3 is 13 amino acids long. CDR1 MDHEN and CDR2 SYDVKM come from the germline V gene. CDR3 sequence (DNA): TGTGCCAGTAACGGCCAGGCCATCTACGAGCAGTACTTC. Encoded protein: CASNGQAIYEQYF.

This clonotype has at least ten counts. The chain is built from TRBV7-9 and TRBJ2-7, with 10 bases identical to TRBD1. CDR1 SEHNR and CDR2 FQNEAQ come from the germline V gene (reference sequence). The CDR3 runs to 16 residues. J was trimmed by 2 bases and V by 0 bases; bases with no gene match: 4. The CDR3 region has the DNA TGTGCCAGCAGCTTAGCGACGGGACAGGGGACCTACGAGCAGTACTTC. It translates to CASSLATGQGTYEQYF. Using reference TRBV7-9 and TRBJ2-7 for the parts outside the CDR3, the full variable domain is DTGVSQNPRHKITKRGQNVTFRCDPISEHNRLYWYRQTLGQGPEFLTYFQNEAQLEKSRLLSDRFSAERPKGSFSTLEIQRTEQGDSAMYLCASSLATGQGTYEQYFGPGTRLTVT.

The chain carries TRBV5-1 and TRBJ2-7; D gene unclear. V gave up 1 base and J gave up 3 bases, with 14 bases separating them. Germline V gene lookup returns CDR1 SGHRS and CDR2 YFSETQ. The CDR3 loop spans 15 amino acids. The CDR3 nucleotides read TGCGCCAGCAGCTTGTTCGGCGGTCAACACTACGAGCAGTACTTC. Its translation is CASSLFGGQHYEQYF.

This chain joins TRBV6-8 and TRBJ2-3, with D possibly called TRBD1 or TRBD2 (5 bases each). V lost 10 bases, J lost 6 bases, and 20 bases lay in between. The CDR3 covers 14 residues. Germline CDR1 is MNHGY and CDR2 is SAAAGT. CDR3 coding DNA: TGTGCCACGCACGGGGCTAGGAGTATGGATACGCAGTATTTT. Residues: CATHGARSMDTQYF.

This clonotype was counted many times. The CDR3 region is CASSLEGARVVKNIQYF. Here the CDR3 DNA reads TGCGCCAGCAGCTTGGAGGGGGCCAGGGTGGTCAAAAACATTCAGTACTTC. The chain employs TRBV5-1 and TRBJ2-4, with TRBD1 matching over 7 bases. CDR1 is SGHRS, CDR2 YFSETQ, per germline. This CDR3 region has 17 residues. J was trimmed by 3 bases and V by 0 bases; bases with no gene match: 9.

At least ten counts were recorded for this clonotype. The chain combines TRBV6-2 or TRBV6-3 with TRBJ1-1, with D uncertain. The V and J ends lost 2 bases and 5 bases respectively, with 12 bases between them. From germline, CDR1 is MNHEY and CDR2 SVGEGT. This CDR3 has 14 amino acids. CDR3 protein: CASSYGPPTTEAFF. DNA of the CDR3: TGTGCCAGCAGTTACGGGCCCCCGACGACTGAAGCTTTCTTT.

In its sample, this clonotype was seen many times. The chain is built from TRBV6-5 and TRBJ2-1, with D unresolved. Per germline, CDR1 MNHEY and CDR2 SVGAGI. CDR3 length: 13 amino acids. Deletions cut 8 bases from V and 9 bases from J, with 17 bases between. CDR3 in amino acids: CASQVANYPEQFF. In DNA form, the CDR3 reads TGTGCCAGCCAAGTGGCTAATTACCCTGAGCAGTTCTTC.

This clonotype was recorded many times. The chain couples TRBV20-1 to TRBJ2-3, with TRBD2 matching 14 bases. Germline CDR1 is DFQATT and CDR2 is SNEGSKA (reference sequence). J was trimmed by 2 bases and V by 3 bases; bases with no gene match: 10. This CDR3 is 18 amino acids long. CDR3 bases: TGCAGTGCTAGGGGTTTCCCGGGACTAGCGGGAGCCACAGATACGCAGTATTTT. This gives the protein CSARGFPGLAGATDTQYF.

This clonotype was counted ten times or more. The chain is built from TRBV3-1 and TRBJ2-1; 13 bases fit TRBD2. This CDR3 has 19 residues. J gave up 8 bases and V 0 bases, and 13 bases lay outside the gene matches. Germline V gene lookup returns CDR1 LGHDT and CDR2 YNNKEL (reference sequence). The CDR3 DNA reads TGTGCCAGCAGCCAAGATGCGGCGACTCAAACTAGCGGGAGGGATGAGCAGTTCTTC. Protein: CASSQDAATQTSGRDEQFF.

This clonotype appeared many times. The genes are TRBV28 and TRBJ1-3; no clear D gene. This CDR3 contains 14 residues. V lost 10 bases and J lost 2, with 15 bases in between. The V gene's germline CDR1 is MDHEN and CDR2 SYDVKM. The CDR3 DNA follows: TGTGCCACCGAGAAGTGGAGGACTGGAAACACCATATATTTT. It is translated as CATEKWRTGNTIYF.

This clonotype was counted between two and nine times. The chain couples TRBV19 to TRBJ2-3; no clear D. V was cut by 5 bases and J by 1 base, with 13 bases left in between. This CDR3 region has 15 residues. Germline assignment: CDR1 LNHDA and CDR2 SQIVND (reference sequence). Here the CDR3 DNA reads TGTGCCAGTAGTTCCAACTCGCAAGGCACAGATACGCAGTATTTT. Translation gives CASSSNSQGTDTQYF. The whole variable domain, filled in from reference TRBV19 and TRBJ2-3, reads DGGITQSPKYLFRKEGQNVTLSCEQNLNHDAMYWYRQDPGQGLRLIYYSQIVNDFQKGDIAEGYSVSREKKESFPLTVTSAQKNPTAFYLCASSSNSQGTDTQYFGPGTRLTVL.

This clonotype was seen repeatedly, ten times or more. The J gene is TRBJ1-4, the V gene TRBV2; a weak D match, TRBD1 (5 bases). V was pared by 8 bases and J by 6 bases, with 13 bases between. CDR3 length: 13 amino acids. The V gene's germline CDR1 is SNHLY and CDR2 FYNNEI. DNA for the CDR3: TGTGCCAGCCAACAGGTCAAGTATGAAAAACTGTTTTTT. Protein sequence: CASQQVKYEKLFF.

This clonotype was found many times. CDR3 region: CASSYSGTGDQPQHF. The DNA for the CDR3 is TGTGCCAGCAGTTACTCAGGGACAGGGGATCAGCCCCAGCATTTT. V gene TRBV6-5 combines with J gene TRBJ1-5, with 10 bases that match TRBD1. The germline gives CDR1 MNHEY, CDR2 SVGAGI. V lost 0 bases, J lost 5 bases, and 1 base stayed unmatched. This CDR3 has 15 amino acids.

In its sample, this clonotype was seen many times. The chain couples TRBV9 to TRBJ1-3; tentatively, D is TRBD1 (5 bases). Germline V CDR1 and CDR2: SGDLS, YYNGEE. Trimming pared 1 base from V and 0 bases from J, leaving 11 bases between. CDR3 length equals 16 residues. In DNA, the CDR3 is TGTGCCAGCAGCGTACAGGGTTCGGGCTCTGGAAACACCATATATTTT. It translates to CASSVQGSGSGNTIYF.

This clonotype was counted ten times or more. The chain has TRBV18 and TRBJ2-3; 10 positions match TRBD2. The V gene's germline CDR1 is KGHSH and CDR2 LQKENI. The CDR3 contains 16 residues. Unmatched junction bases numbered 5, after V lost 1 base and J lost 4 bases. CDR3 amino acids: CASSPRLAGVPDTQYF. CDR3 DNA sequence: TGTGCCAGCTCACCACGTCTAGCGGGAGTCCCAGATACGCAGTATTTT.